These T cell receptor beta chains were read from a single sample in a study of T cells after yellow fever vaccination. TCRdb redid the calling of the 5' RACE reads with MiXCR, one entry per CDR3 protein. Here the sample spans approximately 300,000 distinct CDR3 sequences, about 6.9% being singletons. This specimen was PBMCs, taken 45 days after the first yellow fever vaccination. The source of these receptors is a man aged 18 to 30 who received the YFV17D yellow fever vaccine. Each CDR3 is given with its conserved first and last residue. The order of the fields is J gene, V gene, CDR3 protein.

J: TRBJ1-2; V: TRBV12-3/TRBV12-4; CDR3: CASSPGGAGYTF
J: TRBJ2-5; V: TRBV20-1; CDR3: CSASYLSGGASQYF
J: TRBJ1-1; V: TRBV2; CDR3: CASSESAGLRTEAFF
J: TRBJ2-1; V: TRBV4-3; CDR3: CASSQGPQGGNEQFF
J: TRBJ1-6; V: TRBV7-2; CDR3: CASAATVAPLHF
J: TRBJ2-5; V: TRBV2; CDR3: CASTPGGLAGGVSETQYF
J: TRBJ1-1; V: TRBV6-5; CDR3: CASSYIKTGTEAFF
J: TRBJ2-2; V: TRBV5-1; CDR3: CASSLASGGAANTGELFF
J: TRBJ2-1; V: TRBV7-2; CDR3: CASSRRGGSSYNEQFF
J: TRBJ2-6; V: TRBV5-1; CDR3: CASSSRSTRGANVLTF
J: TRBJ2-3; V: TRBV20-1; CDR3: CSARVPLAGAGGTDTQYF
J: TRBJ2-6; V: TRBV9; CDR3: CASSAPNAVSGANVLTF
J: TRBJ2-7; V: TRBV5-1; CDR3: CASKMDRWSYEQYF
J: TRBJ2-3; V: TRBV9; CDR3: CASDLGPGSTDTQYF
J: TRBJ2-1; V: TRBV24-1; CDR3: CATSDLRGHNEQFF
J: TRBJ1-5; V: TRBV20-1; CDR3: CSARDPINNQPQHF
J: TRBJ2-1; V: TRBV9; CDR3: CASSPRLYNEQFF
J: TRBJ2-2; V: TRBV7-2; CDR3: CASSPGWTGELFF
J: TRBJ1-2; V: TRBV6-1; CDR3: CASSETGYGYTF
J: TRBJ2-5; V: TRBV7-9; CDR3: CASGRDLGTQYF
J: TRBJ2-7; V: TRBV29-1; CDR3: CSITRRAPYEQYF
J: TRBJ1-4; V: TRBV10-3; CDR3: CAIRQGSNEKLFF
J: TRBJ1-1; V: TRBV20-1; CDR3: CSARTVTMNTEAFF
J: TRBJ1-5; V: TRBV20-1; CDR3: CSAASGQGIRSQHF